The present entry profiles one T cell receptor beta chain with its context. The antigen is unknown. Here immunoSEQ multiplex PCR was the method, and the copy in TCRdb shows in-frame clones only, minus some. The sample carries approximately 100,000 clones, about 87% recorded once. The CDR3 contains 11 residues. V shed 11 bases and J 6 bases; nucleotides not matched to a gene: 4. Germline CDR1 reads MNHEY; CDR2 reads SMNVEV (reference sequence). Collection occurred without any documented infections or immune events in donors. This sample stems from a study of identifying expanded T cells in peripheral blood. Study-wide results and limits: Over approximately two and four weeks, about 15 and 19 clones changed, versus 1.2 between replicates. Across healthy donors, higher total template counts meant significantly greater roughly two-week count variance.

This clonotype was obtained from a person aged 18 to 75 in good health. The chain uses TRBV27 and TRBJ1-2; TRBD1 matches 9 bases. The source material was blood. The CDR3 sequence: CAAWTGDGYTF. The CDR3 coding sequence is TGTGCCGCATGGACAGGGGATGGCTACACCTTC.